This TCR beta chain was obtained from a study of vaccination effects on CD4 cells after COVID-19. Study outcomes and limitations: There were few convalescent patients in the study and no early post-infection timepoints.

Using immunoSEQ multiplex PCR, the repertoire was profiled, and TCRdb retains in-frame clones only, with some absent. Of 50,000 to 65,000 clones listed, roughly 76% were seen once; the top ten hold over 2%. Worth noting for this clone: Its target is unknown.

Sequencing was preceded by expansion of antigen-specific CD4+ T cells with viral peptide pools in the ViraFEST assay. Subsequent to less than twelve days of culture, CD4+ T cells were isolated. All vaccine recipients tested negative for nucleocapsid antibodies and had never contracted SARS-CoV-2 infection. Wells each received 1.8 million or so PBMC, cultured with approximately 9.1 IU/ml IL-2 and about 9.3 ug/ml peptides. Trimming pared 7 bases from V and 2 bases from J, leaving 14 bases between. There are 13 residues in the CDR3. Germline lookup yields CDR1 SQVTM and CDR2 ANQGSEA. The chain links TRBV29-1 to TRBJ1-1; D perhaps matches TRBD1 (5 bases). The specimen was CD4+ T cells from PBMCs cultured with HCoV-229E spike peptides, collected before COVID-19 vaccination. The TCR comes from a human donor who received a COVID-19 vaccine. The CDR3, as DNA: TGCAGCGCCCGTGGGCAGGGAAACACTGAAGCTTTCTTT. Translation gives CSARGQGNTEAFF.